This T cell receptor (beta chain) was identified in a study of cytomegalovirus exposure and HLA in healthy donors. General study results and limits: For most TCR sequences rarity was the rule, although some public TCRs occurred in many donors. Among the CMV-associated chains, a few were confirmed in vitro as specific for CMV antigens. The classifier, whose performance was assessed in both the original and validation cohorts, reportedly diagnosed cytomegalovirus status with high specificity and sensitivity.

Germline V gene data show CDR1 as MNHEY and CDR2 as SVGAGI. V was cut by 0 bases and J by 0 bases, with 9 bases left in between. The CDR3 runs to 15 residues. Libraries were prepared by immunoSEQ multiplex PCR; TCRdb keeps only in-frame clonotypes and omits some of them. Of around 190,000 clones detected, about nine tenths appear once; the ten largest clones hold 7.2%. For this clone: Antigen unknown.

The origin of this receptor is a man younger than 40 in good health and CMV-seropositive. This chain connects TRBV6-5 to TRBJ2-7; TRBD2 might be the D (6 bases). Sample: PBMCs. DNA of the CDR3: TGTGCCAGCAGTTACTCCCATAGCGGCTCCTACGAGCAGTACTTC. Translating gives CASSYSHSGSYEQYF.